This T cell receptor (beta chain) was recorded in a study of blood T cell repertoires in COVID-19. Overall study context: Acute and convalescent COVID-19 samples came from the United States, Italy and Spain.

Assay: immunoSEQ multiplex PCR; the TCRdb copy retains only in-frame clones and omits some. The sample consists of 200,000 to 250,000 clones, 65% to 90% of them appearing once. Sequencing was performed on peripheral blood. This clonotype originated in a woman in her seventies with COVID-19, enrolled during active disease.

CDR3 DNA sequence: TGTGCCAGCAGTCCACTAGTAGCGGCCGGGGAGCTGTTTTTT. Translation gives CASSPLVAAGELFF. The chain has TRBV7-3 and TRBJ2-2; D is perhaps TRBD2 (6 bases). Looked up from germline, CDR1 is SGHTA and CDR2 is FQGTGA. This CDR3 is built from 14 residues. The V gene lost 6 bases and the J gene lost 6 bases, with 14 bases spanning the gap.